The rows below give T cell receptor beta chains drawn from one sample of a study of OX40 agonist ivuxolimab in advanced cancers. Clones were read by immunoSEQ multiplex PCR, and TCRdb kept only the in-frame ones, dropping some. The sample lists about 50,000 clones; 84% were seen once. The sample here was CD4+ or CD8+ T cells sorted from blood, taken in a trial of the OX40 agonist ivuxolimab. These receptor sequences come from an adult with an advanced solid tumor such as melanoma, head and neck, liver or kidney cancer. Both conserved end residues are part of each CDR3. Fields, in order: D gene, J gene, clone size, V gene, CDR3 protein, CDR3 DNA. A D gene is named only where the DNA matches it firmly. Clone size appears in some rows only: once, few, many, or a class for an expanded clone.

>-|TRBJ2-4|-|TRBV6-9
CASSREGLAKNIQYF
TGCGCCAGCAGCCGAGAGGGTTTGGCCAAAAACATTCAGTACTTC
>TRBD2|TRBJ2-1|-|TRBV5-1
CASSFGGANEQFF
TGCGCCAGCAGCTTCGGGGGGGCCAATGAGCAGTTCTTC
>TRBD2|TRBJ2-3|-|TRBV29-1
CSVGRLAGPKDTQYF
TGCAGCGTTGGTCGACTAGCGGGACCGAAAGATACGCAGTATTTT
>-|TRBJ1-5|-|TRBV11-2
CASSLALYQPQHF
TGTGCCAGCAGCTTAGCTCTCTATCAGCCCCAGCATTTT
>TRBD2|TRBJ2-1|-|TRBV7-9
CASTPLAGGREYNEQFF
TGTGCCAGCACCCCACTAGCGGGAGGCCGGGAATACAATGAGCAGTTCTTC
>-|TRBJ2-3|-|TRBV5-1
CASTPLGRGGDTQYF
TGCGCCAGCACCCCCCTCGGGCGGGGTGGAGATACGCAGTATTTT
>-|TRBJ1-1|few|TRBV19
CASSIGAVANTEAFF
TGTGCCAGTAGTATAGGCGCGGTCGCGAACACTGAAGCTTTCTTT
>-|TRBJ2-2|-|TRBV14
CASKGPIPGELFF
TGTGCCAGCAAGGGCCCTATACCTGGGGAGCTGTTTTTT
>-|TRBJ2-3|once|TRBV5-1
CASLPSGEWGDTQYF
TGCGCCAGTCTACCTTCGGGGGAGTGGGGAGATACGCAGTATTTT
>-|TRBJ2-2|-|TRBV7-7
CASSLAGGATGELFF
TGTGCCAGCAGCTTAGCTGGGGGCGCCACCGGGGAGCTGTTTTTT
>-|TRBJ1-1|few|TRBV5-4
CASKSMVNTEAFF
TGTGCCAGCAAGTCAATGGTGAACACTGAAGCTTTCTTT
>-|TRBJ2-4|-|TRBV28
CASSFHQSSINIQYF
TGTGCCAGCAGTTTCCACCAGTCCTCTATTAACATTCAGTACTTC
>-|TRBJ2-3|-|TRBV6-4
CASSEGSTDTQYF
TGTGCCAGCAGTGAAGGAAGTACAGATACGCAGTATTTT
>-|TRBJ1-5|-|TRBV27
CASSLYVPGTLGQGNQPQHF
TGTGCCAGCAGTTTATATGTGCCCGGGACACTAGGGCAGGGCAATCAGCCCCAGCATTTT
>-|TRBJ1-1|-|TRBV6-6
CASNQGLTEAFF
TGTGCCAGCAATCAGGGGCTAACTGAAGCTTTCTTT
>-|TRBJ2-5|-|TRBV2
CASSEEGGKETQYF
TGTGCCAGCAGTGAAGAGGGGGGGAAAGAGACCCAGTACTTC
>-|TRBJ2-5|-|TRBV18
CASPPRPDQETQYF
TGTGCCAGCCCACCACGGCCCGACCAAGAGACCCAGTACTTC
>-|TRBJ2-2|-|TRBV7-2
CASSLGLGATGELFF
TGTGCCAGCAGTTTAGGCTTGGGGGCCACCGGGGAGCTGTTTTTT
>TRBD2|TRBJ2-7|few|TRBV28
CASSHRLAGGDEQYF
TGTGCCAGCAGTCATCGACTAGCGGGAGGCGACGAGCAGTACTTC
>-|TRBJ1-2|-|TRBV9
CASSVKEGGQGLRGYTF
TGTGCCAGCAGCGTAAAGGAGGGAGGGCAGGGCCTGCGTGGCTACACCTTC
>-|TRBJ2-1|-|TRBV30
CAWLLYNEQFF
TGTGCCTGGTTGTTATACAATGAGCAGTTCTTC
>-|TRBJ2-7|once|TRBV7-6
CASSLGGGSFYEQYF
TGTGCCAGCAGCTTAGGCGGGGGCTCATTCTACGAGCAGTACTTC
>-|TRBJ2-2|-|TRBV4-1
CASSQDWRLPGELFF
TGCGCCAGCAGCCAAGATTGGCGTCTCCCCGGGGAGCTGTTTTTT
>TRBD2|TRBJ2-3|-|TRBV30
CAWSFRGLVADTQYF
TGTGCCTGGAGTTTCCGCGGACTAGTTGCAGATACGCAGTATTTT
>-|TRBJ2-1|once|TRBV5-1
CASSTLTTNEQFF
TGCGCCAGCAGCACCCTTACAACCAATGAGCAGTTCTTC
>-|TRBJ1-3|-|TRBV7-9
CASRTQSSGNTIYF
TGTGCCAGCAGAACACAGAGCTCTGGAAACACCATATATTTT
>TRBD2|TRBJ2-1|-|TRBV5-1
CASNSGLAVHNEQFF
TGCGCCAGCAACTCAGGTCTAGCGGTTCACAATGAGCAGTTCTTC
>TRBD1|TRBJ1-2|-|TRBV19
CASRDRGNYGYTF
TGTGCCAGTCGGGACAGGGGAAACTATGGCTACACCTTC
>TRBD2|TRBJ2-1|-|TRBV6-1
CASSERVSGRREYNEQFF
TGTGCCAGCAGTGAGCGGGTAAGCGGGAGGCGAGAGTACAATGAGCAGTTCTTC
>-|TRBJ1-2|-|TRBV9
CASSGGGQNYYGYTF
TGTGCCAGCAGCGGGGGTGGGCAGAACTACTATGGCTACACCTTC
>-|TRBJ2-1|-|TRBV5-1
CASTRDSSSSYNEQFF
TGCGCCAGCACCCGGGACTCGTCGAGCTCCTACAATGAGCAGTTCTTC
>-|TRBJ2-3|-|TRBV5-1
CASSKDRYTDTQYF
TGCGCCAGCAGCAAGGACCGCTACACAGATACGCAGTATTTT
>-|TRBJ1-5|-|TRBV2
CASSTEKDQPQHF
TGTGCCAGCAGCACAGAAAAGGATCAGCCCCAGCATTTT
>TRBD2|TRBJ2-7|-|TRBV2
CASSDLGGFFNEQYF
TGTGCCAGCAGTGATTTGGGAGGGTTTTTTAACGAGCAGTACTTC
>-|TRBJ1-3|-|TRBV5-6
CASSLGPGLGNTIYF
TGTGCCAGCAGCTTGGGTCCCGGGCTTGGAAACACCATATATTTT
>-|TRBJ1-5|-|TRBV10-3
CAISESEALSQPQHF
TGTGCCATCAGTGAGTCAGAGGCCCTCAGCCAGCCCCAGCATTTT
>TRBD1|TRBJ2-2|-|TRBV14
CASRVWDSTGELFF
TGTGCCAGCAGGGTTTGGGACAGCACCGGGGAGCTGTTTTTT
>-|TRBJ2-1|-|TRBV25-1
CASSEPGTLNEQFF
TGTGCCAGCAGTGAACCCGGGACTCTCAATGAGCAGTTCTTC
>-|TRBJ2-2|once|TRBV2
CASLPGTNAGELFF
TGTGCCAGCTTACCCGGGACGAACGCCGGGGAGCTGTTTTTT
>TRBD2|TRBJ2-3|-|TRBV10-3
CAIRPAGRGGSDTQYF
TGTGCCATCAGACCCGCAGGGCGGGGGGGCTCAGATACGCAGTATTTT
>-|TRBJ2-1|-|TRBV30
CAWSVLPSDNEQFF
TGTGCCTGGAGTGTACTCCCTAGCGACAATGAGCAGTTCTTC
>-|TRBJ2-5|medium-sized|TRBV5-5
CASSARGSVQETQYF
TGTGCCAGCAGCGCACGGGGGAGCGTTCAAGAGACCCAGTACTTC
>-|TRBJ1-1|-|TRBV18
CASSPTPPFSSHAFF
TGTGCCAGCTCACCCACGCCCCCTTTCTCGTCTCACGCTTTCTTT
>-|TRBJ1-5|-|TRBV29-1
CSVGAGDNQPQHF
TGCAGCGTAGGGGCAGGAGACAATCAGCCCCAGCATTTT
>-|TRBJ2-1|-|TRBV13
CASSLGRSRANEQFF
TGTGCCAGCAGCTTAGGTAGGAGCAGGGCGAATGAGCAGTTCTTC
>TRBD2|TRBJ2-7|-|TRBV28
CASSSLTSGGGYEQYF
TGTGCCAGCAGTTCATTGACTAGCGGAGGAGGTTACGAGCAGTACTTC